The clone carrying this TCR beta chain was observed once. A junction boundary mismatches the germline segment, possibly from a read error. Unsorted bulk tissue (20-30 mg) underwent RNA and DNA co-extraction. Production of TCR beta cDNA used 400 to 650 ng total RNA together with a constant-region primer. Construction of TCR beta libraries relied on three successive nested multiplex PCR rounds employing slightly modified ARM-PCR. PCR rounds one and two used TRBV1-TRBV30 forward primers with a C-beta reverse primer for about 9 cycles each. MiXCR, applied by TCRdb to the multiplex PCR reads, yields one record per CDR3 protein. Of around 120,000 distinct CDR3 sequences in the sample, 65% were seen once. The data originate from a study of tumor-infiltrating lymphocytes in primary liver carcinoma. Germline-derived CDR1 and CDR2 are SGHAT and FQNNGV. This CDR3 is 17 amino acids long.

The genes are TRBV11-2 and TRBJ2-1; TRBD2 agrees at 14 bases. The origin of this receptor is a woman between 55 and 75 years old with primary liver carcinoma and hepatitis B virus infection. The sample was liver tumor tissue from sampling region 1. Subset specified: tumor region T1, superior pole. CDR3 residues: CASSWRLAGGPGGEQFF. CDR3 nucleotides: TGTGCCAGTAGCTGGAGACTAGCGGGAGGGCCGGGGGGTGAGCAGTTCTTC.